This T cell receptor (beta chain) was sequenced for a study of Ad26.COV2.S vaccination and SARS-CoV-2 variants. Study background: Sample donor was a member of the COV1001 Ad26.COV2.S trial arm. Into the muscle, Ad26.COV2.S was dosed once or twice, 56 days apart.

Treatment specified: over 15 received Ad26.COV2.S at low or high dose, single or two shots; 5 received placebo; per-sample allocation not given. Sampling took place 63 days after the first vaccine or placebo injection. Profiled with immunoSEQ multiplex PCR; TCRdb holds only in-frame clones, not every one. The sample holds around 500,000 clones, about 89% seen once. The J segment lost 7 bases and the V segment lost 6 bases, leaving 12 bases of the junction unmatched. In germline, CDR1 is MNHEY, CDR2 SMNVEV (reference sequence). The CDR3 is 16 residues long. With regard to this clone: No antigen is known for it.

Study-level findings and limits: Spike-specific TCR breadth was greater after Ad26.COV2.S than placebo.

The chain recombines TRBV27 with TRBJ1-2; 12 nucleotides agree with TRBD1. This receptor was identified in a person between 18 and 65 years old who received the Ad26.COV2.S COVID-19 vaccine or a placebo. Sequenced material: peripheral blood, taken in a trial of Ad26.COV2.S vaccine versus placebo. Here the CDR3 reads CASSPNLGQGASGYTF. DNA of the CDR3: TGTGCCAGCAGCCCCAACCTGGGACAGGGGGCCTCTGGCTACACCTTC.